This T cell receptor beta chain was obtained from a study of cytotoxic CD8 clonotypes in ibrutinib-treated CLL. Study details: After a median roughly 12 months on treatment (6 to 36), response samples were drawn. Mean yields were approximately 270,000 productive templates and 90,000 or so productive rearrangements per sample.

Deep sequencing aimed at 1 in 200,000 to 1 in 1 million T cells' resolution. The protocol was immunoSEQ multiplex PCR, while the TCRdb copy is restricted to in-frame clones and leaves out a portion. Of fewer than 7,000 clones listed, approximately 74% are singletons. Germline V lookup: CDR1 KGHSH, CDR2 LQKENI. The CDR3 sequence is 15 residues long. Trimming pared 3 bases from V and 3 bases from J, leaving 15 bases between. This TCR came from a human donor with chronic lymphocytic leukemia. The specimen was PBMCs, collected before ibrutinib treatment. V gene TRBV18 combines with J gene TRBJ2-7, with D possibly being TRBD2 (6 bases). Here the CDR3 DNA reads TGTGCCAGCTCACCGGAGGGGCTCATGAGCTACGAGCAGTACTTC. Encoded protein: CASSPEGLMSYEQYF.